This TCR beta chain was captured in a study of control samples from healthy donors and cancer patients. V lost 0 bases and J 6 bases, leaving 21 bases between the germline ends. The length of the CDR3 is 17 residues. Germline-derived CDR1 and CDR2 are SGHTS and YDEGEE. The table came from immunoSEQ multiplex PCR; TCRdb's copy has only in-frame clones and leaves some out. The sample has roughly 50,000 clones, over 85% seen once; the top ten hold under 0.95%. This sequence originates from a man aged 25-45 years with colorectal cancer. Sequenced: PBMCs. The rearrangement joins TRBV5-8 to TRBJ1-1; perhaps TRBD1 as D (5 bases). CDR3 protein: CASSLELGVGGMPEAFF. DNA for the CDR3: TGTGCCAGCAGCTTGGAGTTGGGTGTTGGGGGTATGCCTGAAGCTTTCTTT.